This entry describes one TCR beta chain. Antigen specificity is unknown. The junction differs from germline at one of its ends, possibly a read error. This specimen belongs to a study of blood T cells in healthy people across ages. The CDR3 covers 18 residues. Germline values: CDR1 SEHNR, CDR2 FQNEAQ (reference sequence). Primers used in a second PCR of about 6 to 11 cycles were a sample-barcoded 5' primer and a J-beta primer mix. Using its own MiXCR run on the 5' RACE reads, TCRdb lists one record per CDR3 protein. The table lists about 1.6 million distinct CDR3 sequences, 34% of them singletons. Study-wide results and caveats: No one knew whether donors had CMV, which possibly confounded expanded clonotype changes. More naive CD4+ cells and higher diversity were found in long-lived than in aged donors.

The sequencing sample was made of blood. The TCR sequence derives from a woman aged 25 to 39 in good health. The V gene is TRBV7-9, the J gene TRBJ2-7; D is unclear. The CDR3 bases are TGTGCCAGCAGCTTAGGGAAGATGGTGTTCGAAGACTCCCACGAGCAGTACTTC. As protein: CASSLGKMVFEDSHEQYF.